This TCR beta chain was found in a study of CD8 T cells in ankylosing spondylitis. Via MiXCR, TCRdb re-called the 5' RACE reads, giving one row per CDR3 protein. Of 800,000 to 900,000 distinct CDR3 sequences in the sample, approximately 12% were seen once. This clonotype was recorded at least ten times. Its antigen remains unidentified. Germline and junction disagree at one end, which may indicate a read error. General observations from the study: In synovial fluid and blood from reactive arthritis, some motif variants were previously reported. Reportedly, significant enrichment of disease-linked clones occurred in matched ankylosing spondylitis synovial fluid. A motif of 7 to 9 highly homologous TCR beta variants was seen as apparently characteristic of ankylosing spondylitis blood.

The CDR3 has 11 amino acids. CDR1 DFQATT and CDR2 SNEGSKA come from the germline V gene (reference sequence). The sample taken for sequencing was blood, either unsorted or a sorted T cell fraction (not recorded which). The rearrangement joins TRBV20-1 to TRBJ2-7, with D possibly being TRBD2 (6 bases). The sequence came from a male donor with ankylosing spondylitis. In DNA, the CDR3 is TGCAGTCCTAGGGAGGCCTACGAGCAGTACTTC. Its translation: CSPREAYEQYF.